This T cell receptor beta chain was retrieved from a study of cytomegalovirus exposure and HLA in healthy donors. Study overall: The approximately 120 validation repertoires, a later analysis reported, used the same platform as the roughly 650 repertoires from the first cohort.

Study-wide results and limits: There were some public TCRs occurring in many donors, but most TCR sequences were rare. The authors confirmed in vitro that three CMV-associated chains were specific for CMV antigens.

TCRdb keeps only in-frame clones here, not all; method: immunoSEQ multiplex PCR. The sample shows roughly 330,000 clones, approximately 90% of them seen only once. Remarks on this clone: Its antigen is unidentified.

The CDR3 has 13 residues. The germline V gene has CDR1 MNHEY and CDR2 SVGAGI. Deletions cut 6 bases from V and 2 bases from J, with 11 bases between. Input material: PBMCs. V usage is TRBV6-5 and J usage is TRBJ2-7, with TRBD1 as a possible D gene (6 bases). The receptor was isolated from a woman under 40 in good health and CMV-seropositive. The CDR3 here is CASRTGQTYEQYF. The CDR3 coding sequence is TGTGCCAGCAGAACGGGACAAACCTACGAGCAGTACTTC.